This TCR beta chain is drawn from a study of identical twins. Unique molecular identifiers were in the cDNA, with template-switch universal primer binding. Via MiXCR, TCRdb re-called the 5' RACE reads, giving one row per CDR3 protein. The sample contains hundreds of thousands of distinct CDR3 sequences, 18% of which appear only once. This clonotype was detected a few times. Donors were all healthy Caucasians. This CDR3 contains 14 residues. V lost 6 bases to trimming and J lost 7 bases, with 18 bases between them. Germline V gene sequence: CDR1 MNHEY, CDR2 SVGAGI. The same sample was also studied in work on T cells expressing NK-cell markers. That investigation notes: Dominant NKG2C+ clonotypes made up roughly 1.0-7.0% of CD8+ T cells in several donors. There were a handful of donors in whom these clonotypes also led the CD3+CD56-NKG2C+ fraction.

This sequence originates from a woman aged 18-30 years in good health. The sample taken for sequencing was PBMCs. The chain combines TRBV6-5 with TRBJ2-5; possible D gene TRBD2, 6 bases. CDR3 sequence (DNA): TGTGCCAGCAGCCACTCCTGGAGGGGAGGGACCCAGTACTTC. This codes for CASSHSWRGGTQYF.